What follows describes a single T cell receptor (beta chain). The antigen remains undetermined. The data are from a study of cytomegalovirus exposure and HLA in healthy donors. PCR used 60 Vbeta primers and 13 Jbeta primers. TCRdb's copy holds only in-frame clones and misses some; the assay was immunoSEQ multiplex PCR. The table lists about 120,000 clones, roughly 78% of them singletons. Germline CDR1 SGHTA, CDR2 FQGNSA. The CDR3 is 13 amino acids. Trimming removed 1 base from V and 3 bases from J, with 7 bases in between. General study findings and limits: Association with HLA alleles at 0.05 false discovery rate was found for 16,951 TCR beta sequences in a later analysis.

V usage is TRBV7-2 and J usage is TRBJ2-7; D is unresolved. This TCR derives from a man aged 30 to 45 in good health and CMV-seropositive. The sample consisted of PBMCs. Written as DNA, the CDR3 is TGTGCCAGCAGCTTAGGGTTACTCTACGAGCAGTACTTC. The encoded protein is CASSLGLLYEQYF.